Shown below are 8 T cell receptor beta chains from a single sample sequenced in a study of cytomegalovirus exposure and HLA in healthy donors. PCR employed 60 Vbeta and 13 Jbeta primers. TCRdb's table, derived via immunoSEQ multiplex PCR, lists solely in-frame clones and lacks some. This repertoire includes some 48,000 clones. The sequenced material came from PBMCs. Receptors originate from a male donor in good health and CMV-seropositive.

This chain uses TRBV6-5 with TRBJ2-1; 8 bases are shared with TRBD2. The CDR3 is 16 amino acids. CDR1 and CDR2 from the germline V gene are MNHEY and SVGAGI. With 6 bases clipped from V and 4 bases from J, the junction kept 11 bases outside the gene matches. CDR3 bases: TGTGCCAGCAGCTACGGGACTAGGGATATTTACAATGAGCAGTTCTTC. This gives the protein CASSYGTRDIYNEQFF.

This chain uses TRBV10-3 with TRBJ2-1, with 9 bases identical to TRBD2. The V segment lost 0 bases and the J segment 9 bases; nucleotides outside the gene matches: 6. This CDR3 is 15 amino acids long. Germline lookup yields CDR1 ENHRY and CDR2 SYGVKD. CDR3 protein: CAISESLGLAFEQFF. Here the CDR3 DNA reads TGTGCCATCAGTGAGTCTTTGGGACTAGCATTTGAGCAGTTCTTC.

V gene TRBV6-5 combines with J gene TRBJ1-1; TRBD1 is a possible D gene (6 bases). There are 12 residues in the CDR3. The germline CDR1 and CDR2 sequences are MNHEY and SVGAGI. V shed 5 bases and J shed 5 bases, with 9 bases lying between them. The CDR3, as DNA: TGTGCCAGCAGTCGTACAGGGACTGAAGCTTTCTTT. Its translation: CASSRTGTEAFF.

V gene TRBV30 combines with J gene TRBJ1-6; maybe TRBD1 (6 bases). The germline V and J ends were trimmed by 6 bases and 8 bases, with 14 bases remaining between them. Germline V CDR1 and CDR2: GTSNPN, SVGIG (reference sequence). The CDR3 is made up of 13 amino acids. In nucleotides, the CDR3 is TGTGCCTGCCAACAGGGTCGTTATTCACCCCTCCACTTT. Encoded protein: CACQQGRYSPLHF. The full variable domain, rest sourced from reference TRBV30 and TRBJ1-6, is SQTIHQWPATLVQPVGSPLSLECTVEGTSNPNLYWYRQAAGRGLQLLFYSVGIGQISSEVPQNLSASRPQDRQFILSSKKLLLSDSGFYLCACQQGRYSPLHFGNGTRLTVT.

V is TRBV10-3 and J is TRBJ1-2; 7 positions match TRBD1. This CDR3 contains 15 residues. Per germline, CDR1 ENHRY and CDR2 SYGVKD. The J segment lost 5 bases and the V segment lost 0 bases, leaving 6 bases of the junction unmatched. This chain's CDR3 is CAISESTGFIYGYTF. CDR3 nucleotides: TGTGCCATCAGTGAGTCGACAGGGTTTATTTATGGCTACACCTTC.

The chain employs TRBV11-3 and TRBJ2-1, with a possible D match to TRBD2 (6 bases). Germline CDR1 is SGHNT and CDR2 is YENEEA. Deletions cut 0 bases from V and 0 bases from J, with 9 bases between. The CDR3 spans 16 residues. The CDR3 protein is CASSLELASSYNEQFF. The CDR3 DNA reads TGTGCCAGCAGCTTAGAGCTAGCGAGCTCCTACAATGAGCAGTTCTTC.

V usage is TRBV5-1 and J usage is TRBJ2-2; tentative D call: TRBD1 (6 bases). Germline CDR1 SGHRS, CDR2 YFSETQ. This CDR3 spans 14 amino acids. V shed 0 bases and J shed 5 bases, with 8 bases lying between them. CDR3 DNA sequence: TGCGCCAGCAGCTTGGGGACAGATACCGGGGAGCTGTTTTTT. Protein: CASSLGTDTGELFF.

V gene TRBV6-5 combines with J gene TRBJ2-5, with 11 nucleotides matching TRBD2. CDR3 length: 14 residues. Germline assignment: CDR1 MNHEY and CDR2 SVGAGI. Trimming at V came to 2 bases and at J to 4 bases, leaving 0 bases not matched to a gene. The CDR3 loop is CASSYLAGGETQYF. The CDR3 nucleotides read TGTGCCAGCAGTTACCTAGCGGGGGGAGAGACCCAGTACTTC.